This T cell receptor beta chain was recorded in a study of prognosis after radiotherapy for stage I lung cancer. Overall study: Concurrent therapy was not administered with stereotactic body radiotherapy to any patient.

Germline CDR1 is SEHNR and CDR2 is FQNEAQ (reference sequence). This CDR3 region has 14 residues. The germline V and J ends were trimmed by 1 base and 4 bases, with 10 bases remaining between them. Every patient was node-negative on CT and PET/CT and lacked prior chemotherapy, radiotherapy or other malignancies. The table lists this clonotype with many counts. Genomic DNA yielded TCR beta CDR3, amplified by two-round multiplex PCR. It was primers specific to each TRBV and TRBJ gene that first-round PCR used. Second-round PCR employed universal primers. TCRdb processed the multiplex PCR reads anew with MiXCR; each CDR3 protein has one entry. Of roughly 11,000 distinct CDR3 sequences in the sample, just over 35% were seen once.

The V and J genes are TRBV7-9 and TRBJ2-5; D remains ambiguous. Sequenced here: PBMCs, sampled before or after stereotactic body radiation therapy (not recorded which). This clonotype was obtained from a donor at least 50 years old with non-small cell lung cancer. The DNA for the CDR3 is TGTGCCAGCAGCTTAGGGACGCTCGTAGAGACCCAGTACTTC. The encoded protein is CASSLGTLVETQYF.